This paragraph covers one TCR beta chain sequence. What it binds is unknown. The data were obtained in a study of vaccination effects on CD4 cells after COVID-19. V shed 0 bases and J shed 9 bases, with 15 bases lying between them. The CDR3 totals 15 residues. Germline CDR1 LGHDT, CDR2 YNNKEL (reference sequence). Profiled with immunoSEQ multiplex PCR; TCRdb holds only in-frame clones, not every one. The sample includes approximately 87,000 clones, roughly 74% of them seen just once. After expansion with viral peptide pools in the ViraFEST assay, antigen-specific CD4+ T cells were sequenced. Following an approximately ten-day culture, CD4+ T cells were purified. Wells containing two million PBMC each were cultured with around 10 IU/ml IL-2 and around 10 ug/ml peptides.

The genes are TRBV3-1 (or the pseudogene TRBV3-2) and TRBJ1-3; no firm D call. The specimen comprised CD4+ T cells from PBMCs cultured with HCoV-229E spike peptides, sampled before COVID-19 vaccination. This sequence was found in a human donor who received a COVID-19 vaccine. The CDR3 region is CASSQEAQVGGTIYF. The CDR3 region has the DNA TGTGCCAGCAGCCAAGAGGCCCAGGTCGGCGGCACCATATATTTT.